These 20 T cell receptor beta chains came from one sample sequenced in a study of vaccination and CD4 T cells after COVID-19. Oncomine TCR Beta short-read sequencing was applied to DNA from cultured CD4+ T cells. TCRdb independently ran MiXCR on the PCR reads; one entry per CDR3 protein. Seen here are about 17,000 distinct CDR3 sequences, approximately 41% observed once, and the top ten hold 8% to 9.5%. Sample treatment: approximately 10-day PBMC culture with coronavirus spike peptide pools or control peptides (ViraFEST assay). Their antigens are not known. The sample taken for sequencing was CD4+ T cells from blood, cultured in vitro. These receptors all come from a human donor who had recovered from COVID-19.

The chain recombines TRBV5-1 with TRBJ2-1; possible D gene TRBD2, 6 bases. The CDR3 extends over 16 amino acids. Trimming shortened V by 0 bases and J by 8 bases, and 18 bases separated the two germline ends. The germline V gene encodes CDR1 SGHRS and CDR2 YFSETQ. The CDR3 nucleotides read TGCGCCAGCAGCTTGGGGCTAAGAACGGAGGGTGATGAGCAGTTCTTC. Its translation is CASSLGLRTEGDEQFF.

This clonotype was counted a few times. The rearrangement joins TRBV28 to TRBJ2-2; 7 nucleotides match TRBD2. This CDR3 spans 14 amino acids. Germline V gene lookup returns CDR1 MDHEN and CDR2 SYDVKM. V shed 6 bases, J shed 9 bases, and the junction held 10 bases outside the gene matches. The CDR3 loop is CASSPWTGGRELFF. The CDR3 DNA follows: TGTGCCAGCAGCCCCTGGACGGGAGGCCGGGAGCTGTTTTTT.

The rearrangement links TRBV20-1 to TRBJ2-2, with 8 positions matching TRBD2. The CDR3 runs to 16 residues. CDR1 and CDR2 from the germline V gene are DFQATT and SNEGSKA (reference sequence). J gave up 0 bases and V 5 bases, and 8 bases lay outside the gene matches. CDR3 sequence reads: CSAPPATSANTGELFF. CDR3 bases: TGCAGTGCTCCACCGGCGACTAGCGCGAACACCGGGGAGCTGTTTTTT.

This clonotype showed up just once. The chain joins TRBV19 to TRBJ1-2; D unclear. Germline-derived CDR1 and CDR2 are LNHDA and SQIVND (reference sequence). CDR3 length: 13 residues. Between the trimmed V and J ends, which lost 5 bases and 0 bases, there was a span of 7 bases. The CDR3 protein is CASSYRANYGYTF. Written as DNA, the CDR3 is TGTGCCAGTAGTTACCGGGCTAACTATGGCTACACCTTC.

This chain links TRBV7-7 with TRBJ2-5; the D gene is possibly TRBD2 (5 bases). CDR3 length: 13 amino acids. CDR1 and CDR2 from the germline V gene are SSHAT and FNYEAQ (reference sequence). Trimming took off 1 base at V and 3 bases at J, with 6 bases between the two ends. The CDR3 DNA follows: TGTGCCAGCAGCTTAGAGCGGAAAGAGACCCAGTACTTC. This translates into CASSLERKETQYF. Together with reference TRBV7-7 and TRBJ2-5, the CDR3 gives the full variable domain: GAGVSQSPRYKVTKRGQDVTLRCDPISSHATLYWYQQALGQGPEFLTYFNYEAQPDKSGLPSDRFSAERPEGSISTLTIQRTEQRDSAMYRCASSLERKETQYFGPGTRLLVL.

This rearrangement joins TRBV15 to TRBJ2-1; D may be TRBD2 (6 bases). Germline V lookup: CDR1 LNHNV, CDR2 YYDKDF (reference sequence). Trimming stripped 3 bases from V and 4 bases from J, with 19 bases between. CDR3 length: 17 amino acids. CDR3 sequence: CATSRGRGLTFYNEQFF. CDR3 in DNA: TGTGCCACCAGCAGGGGAAGAGGACTAACCTTTTACAATGAGCAGTTCTTC.

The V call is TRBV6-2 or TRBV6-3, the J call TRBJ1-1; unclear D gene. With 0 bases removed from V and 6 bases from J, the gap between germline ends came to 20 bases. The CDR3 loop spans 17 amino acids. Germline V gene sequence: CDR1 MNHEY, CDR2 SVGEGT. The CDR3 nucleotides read TGTGCCAGCAGTTACTCAACGTTTGGCAGGCTCGTTGCTGAAGCTTTCTTT. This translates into CASSYSTFGRLVAEAFF.

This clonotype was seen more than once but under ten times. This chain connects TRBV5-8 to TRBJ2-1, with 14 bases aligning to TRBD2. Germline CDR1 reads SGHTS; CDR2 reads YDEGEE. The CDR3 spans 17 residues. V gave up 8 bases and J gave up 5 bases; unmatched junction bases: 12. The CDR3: CASPTAWGLAGDNEQFF. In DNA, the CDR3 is TGTGCCAGTCCGACAGCATGGGGACTAGCGGGAGACAATGAGCAGTTCTTC.

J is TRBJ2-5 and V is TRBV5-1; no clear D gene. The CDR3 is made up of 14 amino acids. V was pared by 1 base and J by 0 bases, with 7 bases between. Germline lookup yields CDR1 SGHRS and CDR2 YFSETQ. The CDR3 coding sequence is TGCGCCAGCAGCTTGCGGCCAGACCAAGAGACCCAGTACTTC. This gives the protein CASSLRPDQETQYF.

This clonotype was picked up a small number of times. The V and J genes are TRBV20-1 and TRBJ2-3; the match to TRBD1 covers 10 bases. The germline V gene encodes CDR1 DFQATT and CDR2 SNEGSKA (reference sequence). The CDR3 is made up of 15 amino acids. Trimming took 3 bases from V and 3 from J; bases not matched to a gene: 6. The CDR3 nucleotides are TGCAGTGCTAGGGCCAGGACAGGGGGGACAGATACGCAGTATTTT. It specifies CSARARTGGTDTQYF.

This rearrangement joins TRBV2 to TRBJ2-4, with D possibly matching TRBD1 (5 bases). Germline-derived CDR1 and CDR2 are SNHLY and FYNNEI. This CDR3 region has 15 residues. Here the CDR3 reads CASGVGALAKNIQYF. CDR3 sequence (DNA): TGTGCTAGTGGCGTAGGGGCTCTAGCCAAAAACATTCAGTACTTC.

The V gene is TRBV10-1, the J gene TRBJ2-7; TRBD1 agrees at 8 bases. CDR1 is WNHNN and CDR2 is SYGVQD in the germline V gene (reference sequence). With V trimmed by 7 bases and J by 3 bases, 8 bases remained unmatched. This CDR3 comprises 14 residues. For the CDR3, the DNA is TGCGCCAGCACCGGGGACAGGCGGGACTACGAGCAGTACTTC. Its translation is CASTGDRRDYEQYF.

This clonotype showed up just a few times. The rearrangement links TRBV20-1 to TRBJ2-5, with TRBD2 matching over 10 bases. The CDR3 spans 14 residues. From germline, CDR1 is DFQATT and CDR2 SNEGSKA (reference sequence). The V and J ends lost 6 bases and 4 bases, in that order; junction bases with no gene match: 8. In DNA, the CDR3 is TGCAGTGCAACACCTAGCGGGAGACGAGAGACCCAGTACTTC. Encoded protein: CSATPSGRRETQYF.

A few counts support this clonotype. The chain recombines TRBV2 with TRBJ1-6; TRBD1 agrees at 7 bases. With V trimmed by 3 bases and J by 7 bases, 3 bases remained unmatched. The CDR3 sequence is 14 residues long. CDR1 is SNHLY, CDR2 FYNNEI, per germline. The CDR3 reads CASSDSGQNSPLHF. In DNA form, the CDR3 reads TGTGCCAGCAGTGACTCGGGACAGAATTCACCCCTCCACTTT.

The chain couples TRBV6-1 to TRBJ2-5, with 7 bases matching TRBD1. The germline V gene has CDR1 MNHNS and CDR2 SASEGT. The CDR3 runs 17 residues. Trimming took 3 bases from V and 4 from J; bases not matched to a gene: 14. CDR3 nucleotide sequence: TGTGCCAGCAGTGATTCTCCGACAGGGCCCCTCAGAGAGACCCAGTACTTC. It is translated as CASSDSPTGPLRETQYF.

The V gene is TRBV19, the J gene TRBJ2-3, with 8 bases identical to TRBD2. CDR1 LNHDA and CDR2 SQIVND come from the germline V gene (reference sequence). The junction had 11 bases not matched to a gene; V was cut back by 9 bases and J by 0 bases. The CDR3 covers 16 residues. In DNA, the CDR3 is TGTGCCAGCACATACCGATCTAGCGGGAGCACAGATACGCAGTATTTT. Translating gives CASTYRSSGSTDTQYF.

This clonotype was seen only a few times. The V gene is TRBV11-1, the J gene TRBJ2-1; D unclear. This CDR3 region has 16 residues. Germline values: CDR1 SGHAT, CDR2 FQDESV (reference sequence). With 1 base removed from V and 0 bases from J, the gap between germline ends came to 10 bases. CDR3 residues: CASSLGLSSSYNEQFF. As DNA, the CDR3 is TGTGCCAGCAGCTTAGGGCTTTCAAGCTCCTACAATGAGCAGTTCTTC.

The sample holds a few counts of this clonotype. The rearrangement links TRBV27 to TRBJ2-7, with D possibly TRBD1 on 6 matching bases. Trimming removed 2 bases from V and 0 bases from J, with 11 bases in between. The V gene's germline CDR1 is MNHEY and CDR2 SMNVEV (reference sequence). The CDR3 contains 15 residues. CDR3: CASSLGQKSSYEQYF. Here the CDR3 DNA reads TGTGCCAGCAGTTTAGGACAGAAGAGCTCCTACGAGCAGTACTTC.

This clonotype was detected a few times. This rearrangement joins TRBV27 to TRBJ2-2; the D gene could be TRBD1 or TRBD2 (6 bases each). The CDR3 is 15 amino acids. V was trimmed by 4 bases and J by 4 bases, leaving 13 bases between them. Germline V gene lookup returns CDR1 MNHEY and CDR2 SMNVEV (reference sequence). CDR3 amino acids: CASSWGARSTGELFF. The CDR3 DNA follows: TGTGCCAGCAGTTGGGGGGCTAGGAGCACCGGGGAGCTGTTTTTT.

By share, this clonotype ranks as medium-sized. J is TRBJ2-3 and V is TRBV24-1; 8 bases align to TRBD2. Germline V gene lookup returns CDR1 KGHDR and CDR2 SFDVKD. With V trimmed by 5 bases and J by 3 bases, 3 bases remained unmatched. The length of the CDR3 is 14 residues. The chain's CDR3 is CATSGASGTDTQYF. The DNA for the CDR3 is TGTGCCACCAGTGGGGCTAGCGGGACAGATACGCAGTATTTT.